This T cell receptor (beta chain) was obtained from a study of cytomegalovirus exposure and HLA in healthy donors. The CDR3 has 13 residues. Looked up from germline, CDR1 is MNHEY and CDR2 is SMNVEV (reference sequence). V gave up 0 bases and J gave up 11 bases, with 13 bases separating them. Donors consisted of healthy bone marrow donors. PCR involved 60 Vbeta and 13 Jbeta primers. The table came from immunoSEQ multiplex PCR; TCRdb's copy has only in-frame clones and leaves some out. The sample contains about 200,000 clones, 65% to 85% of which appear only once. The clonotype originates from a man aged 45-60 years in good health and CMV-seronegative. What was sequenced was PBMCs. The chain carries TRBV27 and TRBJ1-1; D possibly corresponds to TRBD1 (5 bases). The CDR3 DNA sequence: TGTGCCAGCAGTTTATCAGGAGCAGGGTTTGCTTTCTTT. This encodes CASSLSGAGFAFF.